This is a list of T cell receptor beta chains from one sample in a study of radiation and T cells in renal cell carcinoma. Only in-frame clones appear in the TCRdb table, and some are missing; sequencing was by immunoSEQ multiplex PCR. Seen here are 100,000 to 150,000 clones, roughly four fifths observed once, and the top ten hold about 3%. Specimen: blood, collected from a patient whose treatment included radiotherapy and nephrectomy. The origin of the receptors is a woman in her fifties or sixties with renal cell carcinoma. Both conserved end residues are part of each CDR3. The order of the fields is clone size, J gene, D gene, V gene, CDR3 DNA, CDR3 protein. The D gene is left open where the match is weak. The listing skips clone size in some rows; elsewhere it reads once, few, many or a size class.

>-|TRBJ2-2|TRBD1|TRBV6-1
TGTGCCAGCAGTGATGGGGGACAGGGGCTAGGCGGGGAGCTGTTTTTT
CASSDGGQGLGGELFF
>-|TRBJ2-1|-|TRBV4-1
TGCGCCAGCAGCCAAGACGTGGTATACGGCGTATTCTTC
CASSQDVVYGVFF
>-|TRBJ1-1|-|TRBV7-9
TGTGCCAGCAGCTTATTAGGGGGGACCTCTCTGAACACTGAAGCTTTCTTT
CASSLLGGTSLNTEAFF
>-|TRBJ1-5|TRBD1|TRBV25-1
TGTGCCAGCAGTCAGACAGGGTTCACCCAGCCCCAGCATTTT
CASSQTGFTQPQHF
>-|TRBJ2-3|-|TRBV5-1
TGCGCCAGCAGACAAGAGGGGTCAACTAGCACAGATACGCAGTATTTT
CASRQEGSTSTDTQYF
>-|TRBJ2-1|-|TRBV5-1
TGCGCCAGCACTCAAGGGACGGTTTACGAGGGGATGAAAGAGCAGTTCTTC
CASTQGTVYEGMKEQFF
>once|TRBJ1-1|-|TRBV5-1
TGCGCCAGCAGCTTGGGAGTACAGGGTTGGCGTGACACTGAAGCTTTCTTT
CASSLGVQGWRDTEAFF
>-|TRBJ1-1|TRBD1|TRBV5-8
TGTGCCAGCAGCTTTTCCAGGGGACAGGTCCTTGCGGCCTTT
CASSFSRGQVLAAF
>few|TRBJ2-1|-|TRBV10-2
TGCGCCAGCACCCCCGGACCCTACAATGAGCAGTTCTTC
CASTPGPYNEQFF
>-|TRBJ2-7|TRBD2|TRBV23-1
TGCGCCAGCAGTCAAAGGCGGGGGTGGCTAGGGTTC
CASSQRRGWLGF
>once|TRBJ2-1|-|TRBV19
TGTGCCAGTAGTATCATCAATGAGCAGTTCTTC
CASSIINEQFF
>-|TRBJ2-1|-|TRBV2
TGTGCCAGCTACCAGGGCCCCAGGGGTGAGCAGTTCTTC
CASYQGPRGEQFF
>-|TRBJ2-1|-|TRBV29-1
TGCAGCGTTGAAATCGTGAATGAGCAGTTCTTC
CSVEIVNEQFF
>-|TRBJ1-4|-|TRBV9
TGTGCCAGCAGCCCGGACCCCACCACAACTAATGAAAAACTGTTTTTT
CASSPDPTTTNEKLFF
>-|TRBJ1-5|TRBD1|TRBV28
TGTGCCAGCAGTTTCACAGGGGCTAATCAGCCCCAGCATTTT
CASSFTGANQPQHF
>-|TRBJ1-2|-|TRBV4-3
TGCGCCAGCAGCCAAGATGCGGTGAGGCCGGGTTCCTATGGCTACACCTTC
CASSQDAVRPGSYGYTF
>-|TRBJ2-1|TRBD2|TRBV5-6
TGTGCCAGCAGCCGGGAGGGCCGGGCTGGTTTAAACAATGAGCAGTTCTTC
CASSREGRAGLNNEQFF
>-|TRBJ2-3|TRBD2|TRBV28
TGTGCCAGCAGTTTATCTGGGACTAGCGGGGGGCCGAGCACAGATACGCAGTATTTT
CASSLSGTSGGPSTDTQYF
>-|TRBJ2-1|TRBD2|TRBV5-4
TGTGCCAGCAGCCCCGGACTAGACAATGAGCAGTTCTTC
CASSPGLDNEQFF
>-|TRBJ2-7|TRBD1|TRBV6-6
TGTGCCAGCCTGGGACAGGGGTCTCGCGAGCAGTACTTC
CASLGQGSREQYF
>once|TRBJ2-3|TRBD2|TRBV28
TGTGCCAGCAGTCCCACTAGCGGTACGCAGTATTTT
CASSPTSGTQYF
>-|TRBJ1-2|-|TRBV9
TGTGCCAGCAGCCCTAGCCCGTCCCTGGTCTATGGCTACACCTTC
CASSPSPSLVYGYTF
>-|TRBJ2-4|-|TRBV9
TGTGCCAGCAGCGTGAGGGAGGGGGACATTCAGTACTTC
CASSVREGDIQYF
>-|TRBJ1-2|-|TRBV5-1
TGCGCCAGCAGCTTGTTGGACGGACAGTATGGCTACACCTTC
CASSLLDGQYGYTF
>-|TRBJ2-1|-|TRBV9
TGTGCCAGCAGCCCTTGTCCCGGGCCACCCCAAAAGCATGAGCAGTTCTTC
CASSPCPGPPQKHEQFF
>few|TRBJ1-1|-|TRBV7-9
TGTGCCAGCAGCTTAGGACAAGTGACTGAAGCTTTCTTT
CASSLGQVTEAFF
>-|TRBJ1-5|-|TRBV28
TGTGCCAGCAGCCGGGGCGGGGGAGGCAATCAGCCCCAGCATTTT
CASSRGGGGNQPQHF
>-|TRBJ1-3|-|TRBV9
TGTGCCAGCAGGGGCTCTGGAAACACCATATATTTT
CASRGSGNTIYF
>-|TRBJ2-5|-|TRBV21-1
TGTGCCAGCAGCAAAATTTCTCGACAAGAGACCCAGTACTTC
CASSKISRQETQYF
>few|TRBJ1-2|-|TRBV6-5
TGTGCCAGCAGTCGGGAGGCCGATGGCTACACCTTC
CASSREADGYTF
>-|TRBJ1-1|TRBD1|TRBV9
TGTGCCAGCAGCCTAACGGAGGGGAGGGACAGGCTGGCTTTCTTT
CASSLTEGRDRLAFF
>-|TRBJ1-6|-|TRBV19
TGTGCCAGCGCAGACCTAGCCTATAATTCACCCCTCCACTTT
CASADLAYNSPLHF
>-|TRBJ2-5|-|TRBV19
TGTGCCAGTAGGAGGGCGGGGCAGCAGTACTTC
CASRRAGQQYF
>-|TRBJ2-5|TRBD2|TRBV5-1
TGCGCCAGCAGCCGGGGACTAGCGGGGTCGGGGGTAGAGACCCAGTACTTC
CASSRGLAGSGVETQYF
>few|TRBJ1-6|-|TRBV2
TGTGCCAGCACCTATGGGGGGCGGGCTAATTCACCCCTCCACTTT
CASTYGGRANSPLHF
>-|TRBJ2-5|-|TRBV5-1
TGCGCCAGCAGCTTGCCTAGTAAAGAGACCCAGTACTTC
CASSLPSKETQYF
>-|TRBJ2-2|-|TRBV4-1
TGCGCCAGCAGCGACGGGACAACGAACACCGGGGAGCTGTTTTTT
CASSDGTTNTGELFF
>-|TRBJ2-1|-|TRBV4-1
TGCGCCAGCAGCCAAGATAACCGGGCGCCGTCCTACAATGAGCAGTTCTTC
CASSQDNRAPSYNEQFF
>-|TRBJ1-1|TRBD1|TRBV9
TGTGCCAGCAGCGCTCCCCTGGCAGGGGGTGAAGCTTTCTTT
CASSAPLAGGEAFF
>-|TRBJ2-7|TRBD1|TRBV6-5
TGTGCCAGCAGTTACACAGGGGACAGCTCCTACGAGCAGTACTTC
CASSYTGDSSYEQYF
>-|TRBJ1-5|TRBD1|TRBV4-1
TGCGCCAGCAGCCAAGTACCTTTAGGGGGCCCGGGACAGCCCCAGCATTTT
CASSQVPLGGPGQPQHF
>-|TRBJ1-1|TRBD1|TRBV28
TGTGCCAGCAGCAGGACAGGCATCCTGAACACTGAAGCTTTCTTT
CASSRTGILNTEAFF
>-|TRBJ2-2|-|TRBV18
TGTGCCAGCTCACCATTGGGACCAGCGAACACCGGGGAGCTGTTTTTT
CASSPLGPANTGELFF
>-|TRBJ1-2|-|TRBV6-5
TGTGCCAGCAGTGAAGCGAGCTACACCTTC
CASSEASYTF
>-|TRBJ1-1|-|TRBV7-3
TGTGCCAGCAGCTTAGATCCTAAACCCAACACTGAAGCTTTCTTT
CASSLDPKPNTEAFF
>-|TRBJ2-1|TRBD1|TRBV5-1
TGCGCCAGCAGCATTACAGGGGAGTCGTTAATGAATGAGCAGTTCTTC
CASSITGESLMNEQFF
>-|TRBJ2-2|-|TRBV6-5
TGTGCCAGCAAATTGGGACGGCACACCGGGGAGCTGTTTTTT
CASKLGRHTGELFF
>-|TRBJ2-7|TRBD1|TRBV2
TGTGCCAGTAGATCGGGACAGGGGTCCTACGAGCAGTACTTC
CASRSGQGSYEQYF
>-|TRBJ2-4|-|TRBV4-3
TGCGCCAGCAGCCCGACCGGGGACGCCAAAAACATTCAGTACTTC
CASSPTGDAKNIQYF
>once|TRBJ1-1|-|TRBV19
TGTGCCAGTAGTCCTGACAGGATGAACACTGAAGCTTTCTTT
CASSPDRMNTEAFF
>-|TRBJ2-7|-|TRBV21-1
TGTGCCAGCAGCACCCGGACACATCAACCCCACTACGAGCAGTACTTC
CASSTRTHQPHYEQYF
>-|TRBJ1-2|TRBD1|TRBV7-9
TGTGCCAGCTCCCGGACAGGGAACTATGGCTACACCTTC
CASSRTGNYGYTF
>-|TRBJ1-6|-|TRBV5-6
TGTGCCAGCAGCCTCCTGGGGAGCTCCTATAATTCACCCCTCCACTTT
CASSLLGSSYNSPLHF
>-|TRBJ1-2|-|TRBV6-6
TGTGCCAGCAGTTACTCAGGGATAGACTATGGCTACACCTTC
CASSYSGIDYGYTF
>-|TRBJ2-7|TRBD1|TRBV7-9
TGTGCCAGTCAAAAGACAGGGTTCTACGAGCAGTACTTC
CASQKTGFYEQYF
>-|TRBJ1-1|TRBD1|TRBV5-5
TGTGCCAGCAGCTGGGGACAGGCATACACTGAAGCTTTCTTT
CASSWGQAYTEAFF
>-|TRBJ1-3|-|TRBV2
TGTGCCAGCAGTCGAACAGGAGGGGCGAATCTACACACCATATATTTT
CASSRTGGANLHTIYF
>-|TRBJ2-7|-|TRBV4-2
TGTGCCAGCAGCCAAGATTTAAACGAAGGCCAGGGGAGGTACTTC
CASSQDLNEGQGRYF
>-|TRBJ2-5|-|TRBV10-1
TGCGCCAGCAGTGGTGGGGGGTACCAAGAGACCCAGTACTTC
CASSGGGYQETQYF
>-|TRBJ2-7|TRBD2|TRBV9
TGTGCCAGCAGCGATAAGGCGGGGGGCGGCTACGAGCAGTACTTC
CASSDKAGGGYEQYF